This passage covers 27 T cell receptor beta chains from one sample sequenced in a study of T cell changes during pregnancy in multiple sclerosis. The method was immunoSEQ multiplex PCR; TCRdb's version includes in-frame clones alone and lacks a portion of them. Seen here are fewer than 80,000 clones, about 90% observed once, and the top ten hold approximately 0.88%. The source material was peripheral blood, sampled in the first trimester of pregnancy. The receptor source for this set is a female donor in good health, enrolled as a control in a pregnancy study.

This rearrangement joins TRBV19 to TRBJ1-1; 9 bases agree with TRBD1. The germline V gene has CDR1 LNHDA and CDR2 SQIVND (reference sequence). Germline trimming cut 8 bases from V and 6 bases from J; bases unmatched to any gene: 10. The CDR3 totals 14 residues. The CDR3 bases are TGTGCCAGTGCTACCGGGACAGGGTACTCTGAAGCTTTCTTT. Residues: CASATGTGYSEAFF.

This clone showed up just once. The gene calls are TRBV10-3 and TRBJ1-2; the D gene is possibly TRBD1 (5 bases). Germline CDR1 is ENHRY and CDR2 is SYGVKD. The CDR3 extends over 13 amino acids. Trimming took off 8 bases at V and 2 bases at J, with 12 bases between the two ends. The CDR3 loop reads CAIGADLNYGYTF. The DNA for the CDR3 is TGTGCCATCGGGGCCGACCTCAACTATGGCTACACCTTC.

The chain uses TRBV7-2 and TRBJ1-2; the D is unclear. This CDR3 contains 13 residues. The V gene's germline CDR1 is SGHTA and CDR2 FQGNSA. V was cut by 1 base and J by 1 base, with 4 bases left in between. CDR3 nucleotide sequence: TGTGCCAGCAGCTTAGACAATAACTATGGCTACACCTTC. This gives the protein CASSLDNNYGYTF. Together with reference TRBV7-2 and TRBJ1-2, the CDR3 gives the full variable domain: GAGVSQSPSNKVTEKGKDVELRCDPISGHTALYWYRQSLGQGLEFLIYFQGNSAPDKSGLPSDRFSAERTGGSVSTLTIQRTQQEDSAVYLCASSLDNNYGYTFGSGTRLTVV.

This chain joins TRBV19 and TRBJ1-1; unclear D gene. Germline CDR1 and CDR2: LNHDA and SQIVND (reference sequence). Trimming took 4 bases from V and 1 from J, leaving 7 bases between them. The CDR3 sequence is 13 residues long. CDR3 sequence reads: CASSNTGNTEAFF. The CDR3 DNA reads TGTGCCAGTAGTAATACGGGGAACACTGAAGCTTTCTTT.

Comments on this clone: One junction end disagrees with the germline gene, perhaps due to a read error. The gene calls are TRBV7-7 and TRBJ2-5; 8 bases map to TRBD1. Germline loops: CDR1 SSHAT, CDR2 FNYEAQ (reference sequence). The CDR3 is 16 amino acids. The CDR3 nucleotides are TGTGCTAGCAGCTTAGTGGTACAGGGGGGCCGGGAGACCCAGTACTTC. It codes for CASSLVVQGGRETQYF.

This clone was seen once. The chain links TRBV6-5 to TRBJ2-4; 8 positions agree with TRBD1. Germline CDR1 MNHEY, CDR2 SVGAGI. This CDR3 is 13 amino acids long. V lost 4 bases, J lost 7 bases, and 3 bases stayed unmatched. The CDR3 DNA reads TGTGCCAGCAGTTCCAGGGGGCGGAACATTCAGTACTTC. As protein: CASSSRGRNIQYF.

The chain is built from TRBV5-8 and TRBJ1-5; 7 bases match TRBD1. V was clipped by 0 bases and J by 5 bases; unmatched bases: 2. Germline V lookup: CDR1 SGHTS, CDR2 YDEGEE. The CDR3 runs 14 residues. The CDR3 sequence: CASSLGTGDQPQHF. Written as DNA, the CDR3 is TGTGCCAGCAGCTTGGGGACAGGAGATCAGCCCCAGCATTTT.

This rearrangement joins TRBV7-8 to TRBJ2-7; D is uncertain. CDR3 size: 11 residues. V was trimmed by 3 bases and J by 7 bases, leaving 7 bases between them. Germline CDR1 and CDR2: SGHVS and FQNEAQ. CDR3 region: CASSFNGEQYF. As DNA, the CDR3 is TGTGCCAGCAGCTTTAACGGGGAGCAGTACTTC. The full variable domain, its missing parts supplied by reference TRBV7-8 and TRBJ2-7, is GAGVSQSPRYKVAKRGQDVALRCDPISGHVSLFWYQQALGQGPEFLTYFQNEAQLDKSGLPSDRFFAERPEGSVSTLKIQRTQQEDSAVYLCASSFNGEQYFGPGTRLTVT.

The chain recombines TRBV7-9 with TRBJ2-2; D unresolved. CDR3 length equals 15 residues. Germline V gene sequence: CDR1 SEHNR, CDR2 FQNEAQ (reference sequence). V was clipped by 5 bases and J by 2 bases, with 12 bases between them. The CDR3, as DNA: TGTGCCAGCAGCCACGGGTCGGGTAACACCGGGGAGCTGTTTTTT. Amino acid sequence: CASSHGSGNTGELFF.

The J gene is TRBJ2-7, the V gene TRBV7-2; 9 bases match TRBD2. The germline V gene has CDR1 SGHTA and CDR2 FQGNSA. V was clipped by 4 bases and J by 7 bases; unmatched bases: 5. The length of the CDR3 is 13 residues. CDR3 region: CASSSSGRREQYF. The CDR3 DNA sequence: TGTGCCAGCAGCTCGAGCGGGAGGAGAGAGCAGTACTTC.

This chain uses TRBV18 with TRBJ2-1; a possible D gene is TRBD1 (6 bases). The V end was cut by 2 bases, the J end by 10 bases, with 12 bases between. Germline values: CDR1 KGHSH, CDR2 LQKENI. This CDR3 spans 13 amino acids. In DNA form, the CDR3 reads TGTGCCAGCTCACCAAAGGGGGACGGCGAGCAGTTCTTC. Translated: CASSPKGDGEQFF.

The chain employs TRBV19 and TRBJ2-7; TRBD1 matches at 11 bases. CDR1 LNHDA and CDR2 SQIVND come from the germline V gene (reference sequence). Trimming removed 0 bases from V and 3 bases from J; junction bases left unmatched: 1. CDR3 length: 15 residues. CDR3 sequence reads: CASSIEGQGGYEQYF. The CDR3 DNA reads TGTGCCAGTAGTATAGAGGGACAGGGGGGCTACGAGCAGTACTTC.

This rearrangement joins TRBV28 to TRBJ1-2; D call uncertain. Germline loops: CDR1 MDHEN, CDR2 SYDVKM. Between the trimmed V and J ends, which lost 1 base and 6 bases, there was a span of 18 bases. This CDR3 has 16 amino acids. The CDR3, as DNA: TGTGCCAGCAGTTTATATCTCGTCAGTCCCGACAATGGCTACACCTTC. Amino acids: CASSLYLVSPDNGYTF.

The chain is built from TRBV28 and TRBJ2-7; 14 nucleotides match TRBD2. In germline, CDR1 is MDHEN, CDR2 SYDVKM. The CDR3 covers 15 residues. V dropped 7 bases and J dropped 3; count of bases not matched to a gene: 5. CDR3 sequence reads: CASTLGTSGSYEQYF. The CDR3 DNA follows: TGTGCCAGCACCCTCGGGACTAGCGGGAGCTACGAGCAGTACTTC. Using reference TRBV28 and TRBJ2-7 for the parts outside the CDR3, the full variable domain is DVKVTQSSRYLVKRTGEKVFLECVQDMDHENMFWYRQDPGLGLRLIYFSYDVKMKEKGDIPEGYSVSREKKERFSLILESASTNQTSMYLCASTLGTSGSYEQYFGPGTRLTVT.

CDR3 in amino acids: CASSLWPGLEKLNEQFF. DNA for the CDR3: TGTGCCAGCAGTTTATGGCCGGGACTAGAAAAACTCAATGAGCAGTTCTTC. The chain links TRBV27 to TRBJ2-1, with 8 bases fitting TRBD2. The CDR3 totals 17 residues. Trimming took 1 base from V and 6 from J; bases not matched to a gene: 11. Germline CDR1 MNHEY, CDR2 SMNVEV (reference sequence).

V usage is TRBV6-1 and J usage is TRBJ2-1; 9 bases fit TRBD2. The CDR3 length is 17 residues. Germline V gives CDR1 MNHNS, CDR2 SASEGT. Trimming took 2 bases from V and 10 from J; bases not matched to a gene: 15. In DNA, the CDR3 is TGTGCCAGCAGTGAAAGGCTAGCGGGGAGGGGTCGGGGGGAGCAGTTCTTC. It translates to CASSERLAGRGRGEQFF.

The chain couples TRBV5-1 to TRBJ1-4, with 10 bases matching TRBD1. CDR1 and CDR2 (germline): SGHRS, YFSETQ. The CDR3 is made up of 17 amino acids. The trim removed 7 bases at V and 3 bases at J, leaving 12 bases unmatched. CDR3 sequence: CASRPGQGKVANEKLFF. CDR3 DNA sequence: TGCGCCAGCCGCCCGGGACAGGGGAAGGTGGCTAATGAAAAACTGTTTTTT.

The chain has TRBV18 and TRBJ2-1, with 8 bases lining up with TRBD1. The J segment lost 10 bases and the V segment lost 2 bases, leaving 10 bases of the junction unmatched. This CDR3 has 15 residues. Germline V gene data show CDR1 as KGHSH and CDR2 as LQKENI. The DNA for the CDR3 is TGTGCCAGCTCACCAATTATCATGACAGGGGAGGAGCAGTTCTTC. Its translation is CASSPIIMTGEEQFF.

The genes are TRBV5-4 and TRBJ2-2; weak D call: TRBD2 (6 bases). Trimming shortened V by 5 bases and J by 1 base, and 21 bases separated the two germline ends. This CDR3 contains 18 residues. Germline CDR1 and CDR2: SGHNT and YYREEE (reference sequence). The CDR3 protein is CASRARGRDFKNTGELFF. The CDR3 nucleotides read TGTGCCAGCAGAGCACGGGGAAGGGACTTCAAGAACACCGGGGAGCTGTTTTTT.

The rearrangement uses TRBV30 and TRBJ2-7, with D perhaps matching TRBD2 (6 bases). The CDR3 extends over 11 amino acids. The germline CDR1 and CDR2 sequences are GTSNPN and SVGIG (reference sequence). With 3 bases removed from V and 3 bases from J, the gap between germline ends came to 6 bases. CDR3 DNA sequence: TGTGCCTGGAGGGAGGGCTACGAGCAGTACTTC. This codes for CAWREGYEQYF.

The chain has TRBV5-1 and TRBJ1-3; D might be TRBD1 (5 bases). This CDR3 contains 16 residues. CDR1 is SGHRS and CDR2 is YFSETQ in the germline V gene. V lost 4 bases to trimming and J lost 9 bases, with 23 bases between them. This CDR3 reads CASSAGRRQWNGTIYF. The CDR3 DNA reads TGCGCCAGCAGCGCCGGGCGGCGACAGTGGAACGGCACCATATATTTT.

This rearrangement joins TRBV7-8 to TRBJ2-3; 8 nucleotides match TRBD1. The germline CDR1 and CDR2 sequences are SGHVS and FQNEAQ. The length of the CDR3 is 17 residues. Unmatched junction bases numbered 7, after V lost 1 base and J lost 1 base. The CDR3 loop reads CASSLGDQGAGTDTQYF. The CDR3 DNA is TGTGCCAGCAGCTTAGGGGATCAGGGGGCAGGCACAGATACGCAGTATTTT.

The chain couples TRBV7-9 to TRBJ2-5, with TRBD1 matching 9 bases. The CDR3 is 15 amino acids. Trimming cost V 1 base and J 4 bases; bases outside gene matches: 4. In germline, CDR1 is SEHNR, CDR2 FQNEAQ (reference sequence). The CDR3 reads CASSLGGQGRETQYF. Here the CDR3 DNA reads TGTGCCAGCAGCTTAGGGGGACAGGGCCGAGAGACCCAGTACTTC.

In its sample, this clone was seen once. The chain is built from TRBV18 and TRBJ2-4, with D tentatively TRBD1 (6 bases). Deletions cut 3 bases from V and 3 bases from J, with 12 bases between. The length of the CDR3 is 15 residues. In germline, CDR1 is KGHSH, CDR2 LQKENI. The CDR3 DNA is TGTGCCAGCTCACCTCAGACAGGTGGCAAAAACATTCAGTACTTC. Protein: CASSPQTGGKNIQYF.

This sequence joins TRBV6-1 and TRBJ2-5, with 8 bases lining up with TRBD2. J was trimmed by 6 bases and V by 5 bases; bases with no gene match: 5. Looked up from germline, CDR1 is MNHNS and CDR2 is SASEGT. The CDR3 contains 13 residues. The CDR3 DNA sequence: TGTGCCAGCAGTTTAGCGGGATCCCAGACCCAGTACTTC. Protein sequence: CASSLAGSQTQYF.

CDR3 amino acids: CASSSSGGINYGYTF. The CDR3 DNA is TGTGCCAGCAGTTCCTCAGGGGGTATAAACTATGGCTACACCTTC. The genes are TRBV2 and TRBJ1-2; 7 bases are a match to TRBD1. The CDR3 spans 15 residues. Germline CDR1 and CDR2: SNHLY and FYNNEI. The V gene end was trimmed by 5 bases and the J gene end by 2 bases; junction bases not matched to a gene: 8.

The chain uses TRBV18 and TRBJ1-6; D remains ambiguous. From germline, CDR1 is KGHSH and CDR2 LQKENI. V was shortened by 0 bases and J by 5 bases, with 17 bases between the two germline ends. The CDR3 length is 18 residues. CDR3 amino acids: CASSPPRVSTANNSPLHF. CDR3 DNA sequence: TGTGCCAGCTCACCACCGCGGGTTAGCACGGCAAATAATTCACCCCTCCACTTT.